This TCR beta chain comes out of a study of blood T cell repertoires in COVID-19 (TCRdb year 2020). The study in broad terms: Samples from collaborators originated in the United States, Italy and Spain and spanned both the acute and convalescent phases of COVID-19. The samples were drawn from the first 160 participants of the ongoing ImmuneRACE study and from 1,254 subjects provided by 6 global collaborators. The repertoires were released in a freely available public database meant as a resource for research on the immune response to SARS-CoV-2. Where available, HLA class I and class II types were taken from metadata supplied by the sample provider and were not determined by assay-based typing. The sample metadata nearly always contained a de-identified subject ID, COVID-19 status, age in years and sex. The material from the prospective study consisted of cDNA or gDNA derived from T cells, B-cell-depleted T cells, or PBMCs. The dataset comprised deeply sampled blood TCRbeta repertoires from subjects exposed to, actively infected with, or recovered from COVID-19.

This clone showed up just once. The antigen this receptor binds is unknown. The sample holds no much larger clone one base away, and base qualities are not on file. Its CDR3 holds 16 amino acids, cysteine through phenylalanine. Left in the record is the CDR3 DNA by itself, 48 bases read in frame from the first base. Clipping removes 5 bases from V and 5 bases from J, with 5 as the unmatched junction base count. The germline V gene (reference sequence) sets CDR1 to LNHDA and CDR2 to SQIVND. Overall results and qualifications from the work: The quantity of clinical and demographic metadata differed by source and by participant and was supplied without curation.

Enrolling through a virtual design, the prospective study's participants ranged in age from roughly 18 to 100 years and lived across some 22 United States geographic areas. In the prospective study, participants were assigned to cohorts based on the clinical history participants reported in a screening survey and a study questionnaire. Recovered participants in ImmuneRACE Cohort 3 were defined by two consecutive negative NP/OP PCR tests, clearance by a healthcare professional, or resolution of symptoms. In the prospective study, mobile phlebotomists collected whole blood, serum and a nasopharyngeal or oropharyngeal swab from each participant. Over a roughly 2-month period, participants in the prospective study had the option of providing additional blood draws and questionnaires. Before DNA extraction, prospective study blood samples were shipped either frozen or at room temperature. TCRbeta CDR3 regions were amplified from genomic DNA using the immunoSEQ Assay, a bias-controlled multiplex PCR. The authors' analysis ran thus. The number of nucleated cells in each sample was estimated from the amplification of reference gene primers within the assay. To quantify the absolute abundance of each unique TCRbeta CDR3 rearrangement, sequence reads were collapsed and filtered. For each sample, productive Simpson clonality was calculated as the square root of Simpson's diversity index over productive rearrangements. The clones in this table, taken by TCRdb from immuneACCESS, are in-frame only. Not every clone is retained; where verified, under half of the shortfall comes from an unresolved V gene, and the cause of the rest is unknown. That table gives V, J and clone size, and the DNA gave D and trimming. The sample profile shows just over 300,000 clones; approximately 85% of them were found once. Under 2.5% of the sample is taken by the ten largest.

Recombination joined TRBV19 with TRBJ2-5; the central 16 bases match TRBD2. The sequence was obtained from a man aged 25 to 40 who had recovered from COVID-19. Input material: PBMCs or T cells enriched from blood (not recorded which). The DNA is TGTGCCAGTAGTGGGACTAGCGGGGGGGCTGCGGAGACCCAGTACTTC. Translated, this is CASSGTSGGAAETQYF.